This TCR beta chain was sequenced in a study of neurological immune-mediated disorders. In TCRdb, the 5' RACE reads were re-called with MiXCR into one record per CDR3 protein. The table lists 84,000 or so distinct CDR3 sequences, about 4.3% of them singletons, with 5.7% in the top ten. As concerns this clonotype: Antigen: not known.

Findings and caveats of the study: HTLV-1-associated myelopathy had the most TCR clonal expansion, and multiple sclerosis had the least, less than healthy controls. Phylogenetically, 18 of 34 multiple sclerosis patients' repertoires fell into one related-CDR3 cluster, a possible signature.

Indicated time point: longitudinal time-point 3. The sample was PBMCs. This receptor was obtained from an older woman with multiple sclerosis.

CDR3: CRGEGGNEQFF. In DNA form, the CDR3 reads TGCAGGGGGGAGGGGGGAAATGAGCAGTTCTTC. This rearrangement joins TRBV20-1 to TRBJ2-1; D perhaps matches TRBD2 (7 bases). The CDR3 extends over 11 amino acids. Germline V lookup: CDR1 DFQATT, CDR2 SNEGSKA (reference sequence).